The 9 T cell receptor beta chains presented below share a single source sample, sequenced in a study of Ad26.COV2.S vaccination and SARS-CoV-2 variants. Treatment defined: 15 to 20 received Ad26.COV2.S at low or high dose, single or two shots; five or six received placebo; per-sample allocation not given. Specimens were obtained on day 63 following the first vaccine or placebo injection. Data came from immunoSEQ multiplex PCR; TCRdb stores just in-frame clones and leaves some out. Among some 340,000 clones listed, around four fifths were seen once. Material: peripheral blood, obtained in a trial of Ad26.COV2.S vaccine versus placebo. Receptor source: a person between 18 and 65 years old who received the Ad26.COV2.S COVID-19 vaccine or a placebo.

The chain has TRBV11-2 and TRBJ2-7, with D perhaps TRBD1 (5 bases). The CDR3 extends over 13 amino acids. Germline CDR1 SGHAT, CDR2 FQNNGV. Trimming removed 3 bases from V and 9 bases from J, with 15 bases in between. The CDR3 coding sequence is TGTGCCAGCAGCTTCCAGGGTGGGTCCGGGCAGTACTTC. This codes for CASSFQGGSGQYF.

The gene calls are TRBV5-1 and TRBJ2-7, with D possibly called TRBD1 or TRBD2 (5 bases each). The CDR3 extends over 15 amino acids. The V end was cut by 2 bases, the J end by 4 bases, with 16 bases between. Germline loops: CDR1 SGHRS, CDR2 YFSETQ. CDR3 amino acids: CASSLVGTGQYEQYF. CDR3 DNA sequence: TGCGCCAGCAGCTTAGTCGGGACGGGGCAGTACGAGCAGTACTTC. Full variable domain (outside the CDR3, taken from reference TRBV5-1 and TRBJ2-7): KAGVTQTPRYLIKTRGQQVTLSCSPISGHRSVSWYQQTPGQGLQFLFEYFSETQRNKGNFPGRFSGRQFSNSRSEMNVSTLELGDSALYLCASSLVGTGQYEQYFGPGTRLTVT.

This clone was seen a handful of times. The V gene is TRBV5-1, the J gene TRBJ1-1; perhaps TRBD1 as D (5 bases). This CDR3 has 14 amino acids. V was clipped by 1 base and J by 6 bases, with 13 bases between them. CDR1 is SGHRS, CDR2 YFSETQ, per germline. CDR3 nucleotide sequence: TGCGCCAGCAGCTTGAGCGGGGGACTTTCTGAAGCTTTCTTT. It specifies CASSLSGGLSEAFF.

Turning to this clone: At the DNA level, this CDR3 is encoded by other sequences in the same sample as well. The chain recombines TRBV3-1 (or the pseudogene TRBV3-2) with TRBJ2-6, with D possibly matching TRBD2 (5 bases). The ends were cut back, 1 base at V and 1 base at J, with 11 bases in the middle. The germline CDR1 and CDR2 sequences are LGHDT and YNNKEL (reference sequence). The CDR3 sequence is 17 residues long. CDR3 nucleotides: TGTGCCAGCAGCCAAGGACTAAGGTCTTCTGGGGCCAACGTCCTGACTTTC. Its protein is CASSQGLRSSGANVLTF.

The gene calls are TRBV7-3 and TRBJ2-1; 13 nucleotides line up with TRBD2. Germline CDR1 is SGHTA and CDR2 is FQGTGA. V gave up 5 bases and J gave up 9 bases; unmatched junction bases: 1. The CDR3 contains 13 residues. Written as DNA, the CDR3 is TGTGCCAGCAGCCGGACTAGCGGGGGTGAGCAGTTCTTC. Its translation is CASSRTSGGEQFF.

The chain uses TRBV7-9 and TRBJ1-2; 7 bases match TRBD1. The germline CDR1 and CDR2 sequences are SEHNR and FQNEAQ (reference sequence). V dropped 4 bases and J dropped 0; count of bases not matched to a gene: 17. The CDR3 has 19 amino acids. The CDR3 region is CASSSSLGQTLNPNYGYTF. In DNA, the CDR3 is TGTGCCAGCAGCTCCTCCCTGGGACAGACACTAAACCCTAACTATGGCTACACCTTC.

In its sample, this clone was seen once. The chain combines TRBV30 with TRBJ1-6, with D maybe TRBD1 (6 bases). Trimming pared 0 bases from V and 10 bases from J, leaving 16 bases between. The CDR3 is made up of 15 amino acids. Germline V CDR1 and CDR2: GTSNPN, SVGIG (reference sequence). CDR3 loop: CAWSVRSRGWSPLHF. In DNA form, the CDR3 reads TGTGCCTGGAGTGTCAGGTCCAGGGGATGGTCACCCCTCCACTTT. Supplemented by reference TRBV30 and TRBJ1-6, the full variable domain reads SQTIHQWPATLVQPVGSPLSLECTVEGTSNPNLYWYRQAAGRGLQLLFYSVGIGQISSEVPQNLSASRPQDRQFILSSKKLLLSDSGFYLCAWSVRSRGWSPLHFGNGTRLTVT.

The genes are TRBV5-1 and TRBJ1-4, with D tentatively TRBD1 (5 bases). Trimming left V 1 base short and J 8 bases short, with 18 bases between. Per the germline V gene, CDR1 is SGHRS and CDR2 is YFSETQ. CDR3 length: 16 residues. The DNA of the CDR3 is TGCGCCAGCAGCTTGTCTGAACACCATAAGGGGGAAAAACTGTTTTTT. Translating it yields CASSLSEHHKGEKLFF.

The CDR3 loop is CSAGGSAEQYF. CDR3 DNA sequence: TGCAGTGCAGGGGGGTCGGCCGAGCAGTACTTC. The chain employs TRBV20-1 and TRBJ2-7; D could derive from TRBD1 or TRBD2 (6 bases each). There are 11 residues in the CDR3. Germline assignment: CDR1 DFQATT and CDR2 SNEGSKA (reference sequence). Trimming pared 6 bases from V and 6 bases from J, leaving 12 bases between.